The 26 T cell receptor beta chains below come from one sample, sequenced in a study of T cells in Graves' hyperthyroidism and ophthalmopathy. From RNA transcripts, TCR beta CDR3 regions were amplified. Using the HTBI primer set, a first-round RT-PCR was run on the TCR CDR3. TCRdb itself ran the multiplex PCR reads through MiXCR, one entry per CDR3 protein. There are hundreds of thousands of distinct CDR3 sequences in the sample; roughly 13% occur only once, and 9% to 9.5% lies in the top ten. Sequenced: blood. These TCRs come from a woman aged 18 to 35 with Graves' hyperthyroidism.

This clonotype appeared many times. J is TRBJ2-2 and V is TRBV12-3 or TRBV12-4, with 9 bases lining up with TRBD1. The junction had 8 bases not matched to a gene; V was cut back by 8 bases and J by 4 bases. This CDR3 region has 15 residues. CDR3 loop: CASRRTGAGTGELFF. CDR3 nucleotides: TGTGCCAGCCGACGGACAGGGGCAGGCACCGGGGAGCTGTTTTTT.

This clonotype was recorded many times. The chain's CDR3 is CASSVPGHGGTEAFF. The DNA for the CDR3 is TGTGCCAGCAGTGTCCCAGGGCATGGGGGCACTGAAGCTTTCTTT. The chain carries TRBV6-1 and TRBJ1-1; tentative D call: TRBD1 (5 bases). The germline V gene encodes CDR1 MNHNS and CDR2 SASEGT. V gave up 4 bases and J gave up 4 bases, with 16 bases separating them. The length of the CDR3 is 15 residues.

This clonotype appeared many times. The chain couples TRBV11-3 to TRBJ1-1; D uncertain. V gave up 5 bases and J gave up 0 bases, with 10 bases separating them. There are 14 residues in the CDR3. Germline V gives CDR1 SGHNT, CDR2 YENEEA. DNA for the CDR3: TGTGCCAGCAGCCAACACGATATGAACACTGAAGCTTTCTTT. This codes for CASSQHDMNTEAFF.

The V and J genes are TRBV6-4 and TRBJ1-1; D uncertain. Trimming stripped 5 bases from V and 0 bases from J, with 7 bases between. CDR3 length: 13 amino acids. The germline gives CDR1 MRHNA, CDR2 SNTAGT. CDR3 loop: CASSKTLNTEAFF. CDR3 sequence (DNA): TGTGCCAGCAGTAAGACACTGAACACTGAAGCTTTCTTT.

This clonotype was counted many times. The chain carries TRBV9 and TRBJ1-3; tentative D call: TRBD1 (5 bases). CDR1 is SGDLS and CDR2 is YYNGEE in the germline V gene. The CDR3 covers 15 residues. Trimming stripped 4 bases from V and 7 bases from J, with 18 bases between. CDR3 nucleotides: TGTGCCAGCAGCTCCCGGGGGGTACTGGGCAACACCATATATTTT. Its protein is CASSSRGVLGNTIYF.

This clonotype was detected ten times or more. The genes are TRBV24-1 and TRBJ2-3; no firm D call. CDR3 size: 14 residues. Trimming took 1 base from V and 0 from J, leaving 4 bases between them. CDR1 is KGHDR and CDR2 is SFDVKD in the germline V gene. In nucleotides, the CDR3 is TGTGCCACCAGTGATTTTGACAGCACAGATACGCAGTATTTT. Translated: CATSDFDSTDTQYF.

This clonotype was recorded at least ten times. The V and J genes are TRBV3-1 and TRBJ2-3, with D possibly matching TRBD1 (6 bases). The CDR3 has 14 amino acids. CDR1 and CDR2 from the germline V gene are LGHDT and YNNKEL (reference sequence). Trimming cost V 4 bases and J 5 bases, with 13 bases left between them. DNA of the CDR3: TGTGCCAGCAGCCGAAGCCTACAGGGAGATACGCAGTATTTT. Protein product: CASSRSLQGDTQYF.

The table lists this clonotype with many counts. The rearrangement links TRBV6-1 to TRBJ1-1; unclear D gene. In germline, CDR1 is MNHNS, CDR2 SASEGT. Trimming removed 6 bases at V and 1 base at J, with 9 bases between. The CDR3 totals 13 residues. CDR3 DNA sequence: TGTGCCAGCAGCTCCGGGAGGAACACTGAAGCTTTCTTT. This sequence encodes CASSSGRNTEAFF.

A remark on this clonotype: A much larger clonotype is one base distant, so this may be a read error. The V gene is TRBV30, the J gene TRBJ1-5, with D perhaps matching TRBD1 (6 bases). V lost 1 base, J lost 6 bases, and 10 bases lay in between. The length of the CDR3 is 13 residues. CDR1 and CDR2 from the germline V gene are GTSNPN and SVGIG (reference sequence). In nucleotides, the CDR3 is TGTGCCTGGAGTGGACAGGAAGGTCAGCCCCAGCATTTT. Its translation: CAWSGQEGQPQHF.

This clonotype was seen many times. V usage is TRBV5-1 and J usage is TRBJ2-7, with 8 bases that match TRBD1. The germline gives CDR1 SGHRS, CDR2 YFSETQ. The junction had 6 bases not matched to a gene; V was cut back by 3 bases and J by 1 base. The CDR3 totals 15 residues. The CDR3 loop reads CASSSGTGPSYEQYF. DNA of the CDR3: TGCGCCAGCAGCTCCGGGACAGGACCATCCTACGAGCAGTACTTC.

The chain is built from TRBV6-1 and TRBJ1-3; a weak D match, TRBD1 (6 bases). Germline CDR1 and CDR2: MNHNS and SASEGT. V was shortened by 7 bases and J by 0 bases, with 22 bases between the two germline ends. The CDR3 is 18 amino acids. CDR3 region: CASTLNGGSGSSGNTIYF. CDR3 sequence (DNA): TGTGCCAGCACGCTTAATGGGGGCTCTGGGAGCTCTGGAAACACCATATATTTT.

This clonotype was observed many times. The chain links TRBV20-1 to TRBJ2-1; 7 bases agree with TRBD2. The CDR3 contains 16 residues. V trimming: 3 bases; J trimming: 4 bases; junction bases outside the gene matches: 12. In germline, CDR1 is DFQATT, CDR2 SNEGSKA (reference sequence). The CDR3 spells CSARGSGLAAYNEQFF. CDR3 DNA: TGCAGTGCTAGGGGATCTGGGCTAGCGGCTTACAATGAGCAGTTCTTC.

V gene TRBV20-1 combines with J gene TRBJ1-2; D remains unclear. The germline V gene has CDR1 DFQATT and CDR2 SNEGSKA (reference sequence). The CDR3 is 15 residues long. Trimming shortened V by 3 bases and J by 8 bases, and 22 bases separated the two germline ends. CDR3 coding DNA: TGCAGTGCTAGTACGGTCCAGTCGTGGGATGAGGGCTACACCTTC. The encoded protein is CSASTVQSWDEGYTF.

Many counts were recorded for this clonotype. The chain has TRBV13 and TRBJ2-5; 11 positions match TRBD2. The germline gives CDR1 PRHDT, CDR2 FYEKMQ (reference sequence). Trimming took 0 bases from V and 2 from J; bases not matched to a gene: 8. The CDR3 is made up of 18 amino acids. The CDR3 nucleotides are TGTGCCAGCAGCTTAGGGGCTAGCGGGAGGTTCCTACAAGAGACCCAGTACTTC. This sequence encodes CASSLGASGRFLQETQYF.

The V call is TRBV20-1, the J call TRBJ2-4; tentative D call: TRBD1 (5 bases). V lost 0 bases, J lost 1 base, and 13 bases lay in between. CDR1 and CDR2 (germline): DFQATT, SNEGSKA (reference sequence). The CDR3 totals 16 residues. CDR3 region: CSARDLGAGAKNIQYF. The CDR3, as DNA: TGCAGTGCTAGAGATCTAGGGGCCGGGGCCAAAAACATTCAGTACTTC.

This clonotype was recorded many times. V is TRBV5-1 and J is TRBJ2-7; 10 positions match TRBD2. Per the germline V gene, CDR1 is SGHRS and CDR2 is YFSETQ. The V and J ends lost 4 bases and 2 bases, in that order; junction bases with no gene match: 6. The CDR3 length is 15 residues. The chain's CDR3 is CASSNSGGGPYEQYF. The CDR3 DNA follows: TGCGCCAGCAGCAACAGCGGGGGGGGTCCCTACGAGCAGTACTTC.

This clonotype has ten or more counts. The chain uses TRBV6-1 and TRBJ2-5, with a weak D call TRBD2 (5 bases). The length of the CDR3 is 16 residues. Per germline, CDR1 MNHNS and CDR2 SASEGT. V was pared by 0 bases and J by 3 bases, with 14 bases between. CDR3 bases: TGTGCCAGCAGTGAAGCATTGCGGGCAGCTAAAGAGACCCAGTACTTC. It yields the protein CASSEALRAAKETQYF.

This rearrangement joins TRBV4-2 to TRBJ2-1; 9 positions match TRBD2. Germline V lookup: CDR1 LGHNA, CDR2 YNFKEQ. The V gene end was trimmed by 0 bases and the J gene end by 3 bases; junction bases not matched to a gene: 9. This CDR3 region has 18 residues. The chain's CDR3 is CASSQDRRGGRHYNEQFF. Written as DNA, the CDR3 is TGTGCCAGCAGCCAAGACCGGCGGGGGGGCCGACACTACAATGAGCAGTTCTTC.

This rearrangement joins TRBV27 to TRBJ1-5; a weak D match, TRBD1 (5 bases). Trimming took 4 bases from V and 3 from J, leaving 16 bases between them. Germline V gene sequence: CDR1 MNHEY, CDR2 SMNVEV (reference sequence). The CDR3 is 16 amino acids. CDR3: CASSYLRDSYNQPQHF. CDR3 DNA sequence: TGTGCCAGCAGTTATCTCCGGGACTCTTACAATCAGCCCCAGCATTTT.

This chain links TRBV27 with TRBJ1-2; D is perhaps TRBD1 (5 bases). The length of the CDR3 is 14 residues. From germline, CDR1 is MNHEY and CDR2 SMNVEV (reference sequence). V was trimmed by 3 bases and J by 3 bases, leaving 11 bases between them. The CDR3 DNA follows: TGTGCCAGCAGTTTTCAGGGCTCAGACTATGGCTACACCTTC. It encodes CASSFQGSDYGYTF.

In its sample, this clonotype was seen many times. V is TRBV5-6 and J is TRBJ2-7; D not resolved. This CDR3 spans 15 amino acids. Germline CDR1 and CDR2: SGHDT and YYEEEE. V was clipped by 0 bases and J by 0 bases, with 10 bases between them. CDR3 protein: CASSLGRRLSYEQYF. The CDR3 region has the DNA TGTGCCAGCAGCTTGGGCAGGAGACTCTCCTACGAGCAGTACTTC.

This chain joins TRBV20-1 and TRBJ2-1, with D possibly matching TRBD2 (5 bases). Germline-derived CDR1 and CDR2 are DFQATT and SNEGSKA (reference sequence). Trimming shortened V by 6 bases and J by 0 bases, and 12 bases separated the two germline ends. The CDR3 has 14 amino acids. The CDR3 nucleotides are TGCAGTGCCGGAACGGGAAGCTCCTACAATGAGCAGTTCTTC. Its translation is CSAGTGSSYNEQFF.

The CDR3 spells CASSSRPGLAAGELFF. CDR3 coding DNA: TGTGCCAGCAGCTCACGACCGGGACTAGCGGCTGGGGAGCTGTTTTTT. This sequence joins TRBV14 and TRBJ2-2, with 11 nucleotides matching TRBD2. V shed 5 bases, J shed 8 bases, and the junction held 10 bases outside the gene matches. The CDR3 is 16 residues long. Germline V lookup: CDR1 SGHDN, CDR2 FVKESK.

The table lists this clonotype with many counts. The CDR3 nucleotides are TGTGCCAGCAGCCACTATTCCGGGACAGGCTATGGCTACACCTTC. Translated, it gives CASSHYSGTGYGYTF. This chain links TRBV3-1 with TRBJ1-2; 8 bases match TRBD1. The V segment lost 3 bases and the J segment 4 bases; nucleotides outside the gene matches: 7. Germline V gives CDR1 LGHDT, CDR2 YNNKEL (reference sequence). This CDR3 is 15 amino acids long.

This clonotype was picked up many times. This chain links TRBV11-2 with TRBJ2-3, with D unresolved. Germline CDR1 is SGHAT and CDR2 is FQNNGV. The CDR3 has 12 residues. V lost 5 bases to trimming and J lost 6 bases, with 9 bases between them. The CDR3 coding sequence is TGTGCCAGCAGCCCTACGTTTGATACGCAGTATTTT. It specifies CASSPTFDTQYF.

This clonotype was seen only a few times. V and J are TRBV3-1 and TRBJ2-2; 9 bases agree with TRBD1. This CDR3 has 15 amino acids. In germline, CDR1 is LGHDT, CDR2 YNNKEL (reference sequence). Losses at the gene ends were 4 bases for V and 3 bases for J; bases not matched to a gene: 3. The CDR3 sequence: CASSLGTGYTGELFF. The CDR3 DNA follows: TGTGCCAGCAGCCTCGGGACAGGGTACACCGGGGAGCTGTTTTTT.